This T cell receptor (beta chain) came from a study of blood T cells in healthy people across ages. From its first to its last residue, the CDR3 has 15 amino acids. Germline CDR1 and CDR2: SNHLY and FYNNEI. PBMCs numbering at least 6 million were isolated per sample. Details on this clonotype: Its antigen is not identified. Lacking the conserved final phenylalanine or tryptophan, this CDR3 likely reflects a read error. It is unclear where the CDR3 begins or ends on the DNA, so no DNA is shown, and the CDR3 is as TCRdb lists it.

Broader study findings: As naive T cell percentage varied, TCR beta diversity correlated strongly with it.

Next came a second PCR, run for roughly 6 to 11 cycles, which used a sample-barcoded 5' primer along with a J-beta primer mix. From each sample, at least 3 million paired-end reads containing CDR3 were obtained. TCRdb reprocessed the 5' RACE reads via MiXCR and lists one record per CDR3 protein. The table includes around 800,000 distinct CDR3 sequences, 25% to 30% detected once. These data were also reused for a study on T cells of mothers and their children.

The chain joins TRBV2 to TRBJ2-2; the table's D call, TRBD1, has no DNA check behind it. Sequencing was carried out using blood. This TCR derives from a boy younger than 18 in good health. CDR3 sequence: CASSAPGHLTGELLL.